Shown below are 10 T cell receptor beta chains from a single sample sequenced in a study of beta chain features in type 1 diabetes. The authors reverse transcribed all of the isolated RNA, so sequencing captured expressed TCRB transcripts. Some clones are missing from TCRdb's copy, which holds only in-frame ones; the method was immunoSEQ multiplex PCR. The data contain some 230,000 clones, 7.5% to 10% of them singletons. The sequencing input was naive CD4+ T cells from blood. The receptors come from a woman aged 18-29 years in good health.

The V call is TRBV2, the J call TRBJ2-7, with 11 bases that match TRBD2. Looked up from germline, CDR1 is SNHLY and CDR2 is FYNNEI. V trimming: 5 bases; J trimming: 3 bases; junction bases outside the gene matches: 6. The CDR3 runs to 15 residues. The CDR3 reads CASSSGTSGLYEQYF. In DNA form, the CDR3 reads TGTGCCAGCAGTTCCGGGACTAGCGGACTCTACGAGCAGTACTTC.

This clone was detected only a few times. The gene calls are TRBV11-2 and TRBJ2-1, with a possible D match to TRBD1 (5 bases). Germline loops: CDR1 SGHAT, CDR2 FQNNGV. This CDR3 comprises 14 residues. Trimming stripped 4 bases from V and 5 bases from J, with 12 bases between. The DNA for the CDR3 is TGTGCCAGCAGCTACCTCGGACATAACAATGAGCAGTTCTTC. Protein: CASSYLGHNNEQFF.

CDR3: CAWSGTGPNGAFF. The CDR3 coding sequence is TGTGCCTGGAGTGGGACAGGCCCGAATGGAGCTTTCTTT. The rearrangement uses TRBV30 and TRBJ1-1; 7 positions match TRBD1. Trimming removed 1 base from V and 10 bases from J; junction bases left unmatched: 9. Per the germline V gene, CDR1 is GTSNPN and CDR2 is SVGIG (reference sequence). The length of the CDR3 is 13 residues.

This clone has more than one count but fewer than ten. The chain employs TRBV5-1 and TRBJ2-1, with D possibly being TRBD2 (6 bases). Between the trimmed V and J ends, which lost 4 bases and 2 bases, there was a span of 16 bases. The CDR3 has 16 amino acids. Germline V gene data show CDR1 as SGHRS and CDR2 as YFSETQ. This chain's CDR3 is CASSLPSASPYNEQFF. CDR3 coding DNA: TGCGCCAGCAGCCTGCCTAGCGCCTCCCCCTACAATGAGCAGTTCTTC.

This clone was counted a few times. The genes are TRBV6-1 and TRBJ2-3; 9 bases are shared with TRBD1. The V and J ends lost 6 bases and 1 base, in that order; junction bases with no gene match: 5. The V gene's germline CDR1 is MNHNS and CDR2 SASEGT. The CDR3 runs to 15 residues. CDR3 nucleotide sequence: TGTGCCAGCAGGGACAGGGGAGGAGGCACAGATACGCAGTATTTT. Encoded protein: CASRDRGGGTDTQYF.

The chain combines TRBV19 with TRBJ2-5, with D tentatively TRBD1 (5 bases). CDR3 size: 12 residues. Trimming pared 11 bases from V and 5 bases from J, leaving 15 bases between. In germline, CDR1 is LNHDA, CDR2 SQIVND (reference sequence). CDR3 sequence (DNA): TGTGCCGCCTCAGGGTTTTCTGAGACCCAGTACTTC. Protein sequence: CAASGFSETQYF. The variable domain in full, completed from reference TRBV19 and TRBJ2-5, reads DGGITQSPKYLFRKEGQNVTLSCEQNLNHDAMYWYRQDPGQGLRLIYYSQIVNDFQKGDIAEGYSVSREKKESFPLTVTSAQKNPTAFYLCAASGFSETQYFGPGTRLLVL.

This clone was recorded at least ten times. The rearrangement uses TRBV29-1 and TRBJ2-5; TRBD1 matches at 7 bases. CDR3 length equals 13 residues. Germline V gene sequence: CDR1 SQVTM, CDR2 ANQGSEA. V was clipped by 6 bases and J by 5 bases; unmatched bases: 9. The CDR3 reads CSVGETGTETQYF. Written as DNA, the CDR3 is TGCAGCGTGGGGGAGACAGGGACGGAGACCCAGTACTTC.

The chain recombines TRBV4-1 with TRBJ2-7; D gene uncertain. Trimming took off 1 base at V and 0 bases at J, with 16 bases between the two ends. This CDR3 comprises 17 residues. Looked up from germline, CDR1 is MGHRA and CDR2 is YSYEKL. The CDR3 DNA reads TGCGCCAGCAGCCAAGCCCCCTCTCTGCCAGACTCCTACGAGCAGTACTTC. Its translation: CASSQAPSLPDSYEQYF.

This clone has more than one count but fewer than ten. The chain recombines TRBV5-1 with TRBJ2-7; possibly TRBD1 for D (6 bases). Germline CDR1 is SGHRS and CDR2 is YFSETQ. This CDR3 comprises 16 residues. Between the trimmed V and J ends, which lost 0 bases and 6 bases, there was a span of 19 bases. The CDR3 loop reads CASSLDTEGVFREQYF. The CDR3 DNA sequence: TGCGCCAGCAGCTTGGATACAGAGGGGGTTTTCCGCGAGCAGTACTTC. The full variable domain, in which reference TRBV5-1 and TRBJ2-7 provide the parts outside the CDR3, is KAGVTQTPRYLIKTRGQQVTLSCSPISGHRSVSWYQQTPGQGLQFLFEYFSETQRNKGNFPGRFSGRQFSNSRSEMNVSTLELGDSALYLCASSLDTEGVFREQYFGPGTRLTVT.

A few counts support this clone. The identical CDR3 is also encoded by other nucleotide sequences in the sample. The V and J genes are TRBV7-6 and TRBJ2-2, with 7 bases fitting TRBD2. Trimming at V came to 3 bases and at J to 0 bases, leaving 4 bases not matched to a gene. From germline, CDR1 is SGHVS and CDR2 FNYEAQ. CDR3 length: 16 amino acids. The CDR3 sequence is CASSFRLAANTGELFF. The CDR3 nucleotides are TGTGCCAGCAGCTTCAGGCTAGCGGCGAACACCGGGGAGCTGTTTTTT.